This TCR beta chain was sequenced during a study of prognosis after radiotherapy for stage I lung cancer. Two-round multiplex PCR, the amplification method, yielded TCR beta CDR3 from genomic DNA. For every TRBV and TRBJ gene, a specific primer was used in first-round PCR. TCRdb independently ran MiXCR on the multiplex PCR reads; one entry per CDR3 protein. The profile shows some 28,000 distinct CDR3 sequences, less than 40% of them singletons. The table lists this clonotype with many counts. The V end lost 5 bases, the J end lost 4 bases, and 14 bases lay between the germline ends. This CDR3 contains 14 residues. The germline gives CDR1 MDHEN, CDR2 SYDVKM.

The chain links TRBV28 to TRBJ1-2; a possible D gene is TRBD1 (5 bases). This specimen was PBMCs, taken before or after stereotactic body radiation therapy (not recorded which). The receptor comes from a donor aged 50 or older with non-small cell lung cancer. CDR3 protein: CASSRSAGGYGYTF. Here the CDR3 DNA reads TGTGCCAGCAGTCGTTCAGCCGGGGGCTATGGCTACACCTTC.